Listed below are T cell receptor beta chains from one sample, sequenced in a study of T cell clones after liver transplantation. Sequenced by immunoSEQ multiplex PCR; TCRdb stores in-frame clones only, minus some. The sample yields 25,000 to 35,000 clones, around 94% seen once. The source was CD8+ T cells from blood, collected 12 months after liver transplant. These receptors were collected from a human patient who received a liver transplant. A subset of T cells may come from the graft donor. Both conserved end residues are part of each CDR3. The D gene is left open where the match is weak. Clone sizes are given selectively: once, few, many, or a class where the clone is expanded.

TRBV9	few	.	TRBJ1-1	CKGSEAFF	TGTAAAGGGTCTGAAGCTTTCTTT
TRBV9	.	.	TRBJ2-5	CASSGLGETQYF	TGTGCCAGCAGCGGGCTGGGGGAGACCCAGTACTTC
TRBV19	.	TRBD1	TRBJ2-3	CASSIDSTGVNTDTQYF	TGTGCCAGTAGTATAGATTCGACAGGGGTCAACACAGATACGCAGTATTTT
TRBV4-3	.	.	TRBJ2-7	CASSPREGTFYEQYF	TGCGCCAGCAGCCCAAGGGAAGGTACCTTTTACGAGCAGTACTTC
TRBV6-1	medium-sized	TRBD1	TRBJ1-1	CASLGGQTFEAFF	TGTGCCAGTCTCGGGGGACAGACGTTTGAAGCTTTCTTT
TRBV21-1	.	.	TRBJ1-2	CASSKFDRALRPNYGYTF	TGTGCCAGCAGCAAGTTTGACAGGGCCCTCCGACCTAACTATGGCTACACCTTC
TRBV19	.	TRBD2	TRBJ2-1	CASSAPGLAGGYSSYNEQFF	TGTGCCAGTAGTGCACCGGGACTAGCGGGAGGATACAGCTCCTACAATGAGCAGTTCTTC
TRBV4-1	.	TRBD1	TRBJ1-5	CASSQGQGDNQPQHF	TGCGCCAGCAGCCAAGGACAGGGCGACAATCAGCCCCAGCATTTT
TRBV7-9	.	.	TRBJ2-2	CASSSQGAQPGELFF	TGTGCCAGCAGCTCTCAGGGAGCGCAACCCGGGGAGCTGTTTTTT
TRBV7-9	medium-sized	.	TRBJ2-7	CASSLASSAYEQYF	TGTGCCAGCAGCTTAGCGTCGTCAGCCTACGAGCAGTACTTC
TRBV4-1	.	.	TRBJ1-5	CASSPAPPGDNQPQHF	TGCGCCAGCAGCCCAGCCCCCCCCGGGGACAATCAGCCCCAGCATTTT
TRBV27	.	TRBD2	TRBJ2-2	CVSSLYSGLVGTGELFF	TGTGTCAGCAGTTTATACTCGGGACTAGTAGGCACCGGGGAGCTGTTTTTT
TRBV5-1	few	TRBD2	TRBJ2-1	CASSIAGGNEQFF	TGCGCCAGCAGCATAGCGGGTGGAAATGAGCAGTTCTTC
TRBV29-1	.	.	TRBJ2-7	CSVEGSRGDPYEQYF	TGCAGCGTTGAAGGGAGTAGGGGGGACCCCTACGAGCAGTACTTC
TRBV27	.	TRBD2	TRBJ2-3	CASSLTSGMADTQYF	TGTGCCAGCAGCCTGACTAGCGGGATGGCAGATACGCAGTATTTT
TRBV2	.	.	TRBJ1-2	CASSGRRDYGHTF	TGTGCCAGCAGTGGCAGGAGGGACTATGGCCACACCTTC
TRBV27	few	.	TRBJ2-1	CASSIIPGDNEQFF	TGTGCCAGCAGTATTATTCCAGGGGACAATGAGCAGTTCTTC
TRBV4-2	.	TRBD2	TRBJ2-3	CASSQDLGLAYTDTQYF	TGTGCCAGCAGCCAAGATCTGGGACTAGCGTACACAGATACGCAGTATTTT
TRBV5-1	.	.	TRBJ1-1	CASSLGYQANTEAFF	TGCGCCAGCAGCTTGGGGTATCAAGCAAACACTGAAGCTTTCTTT
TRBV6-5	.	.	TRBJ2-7	CTVRSSSYEQYF	TGTACCGTCAGGAGTAGTAGCTACGAGCAGTACTTC
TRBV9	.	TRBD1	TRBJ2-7	CASNSGGQGSDEQYF	TGTGCCAGCAACTCGGGGGGACAGGGGAGTGACGAGCAGTACTTC
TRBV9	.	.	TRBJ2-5	CASSPGMGAAETQYF	TGTGCCAGCAGCCCCGGAATGGGGGCGGCCGAGACCCAGTACTTC
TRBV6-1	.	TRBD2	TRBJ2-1	CASSDRAGGPDEQFF	TGTGCCAGCAGTGATAGAGCGGGAGGGCCGGATGAGCAGTTCTTC
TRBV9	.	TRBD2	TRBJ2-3	CASSVTSGEGDTQYF	TGTGCCAGCAGCGTAACTAGCGGAGAGGGGGATACGCAGTATTTT
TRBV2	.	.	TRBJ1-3	CASSEAGESGNTIYF	TGTGCCAGCAGTGAAGCTGGGGAGTCTGGAAACACCATATATTTT
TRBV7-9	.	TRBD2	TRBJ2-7	CASSPSGSATGTMQYF	TGTGCCAGCAGCCCTAGCGGGAGCGCGACCGGAACAATGCAGTACTTC
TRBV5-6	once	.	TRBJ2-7	CASSYRDEQYF	TGTGCCAGCAGCTACCGGGACGAGCAGTACTTC
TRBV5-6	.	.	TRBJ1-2	CASSLGAGNFYGYTF	TGTGCCAGCAGCTTGGGGGCCGGGAACTTCTATGGCTACACCTTC
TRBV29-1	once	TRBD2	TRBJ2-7	CSVSLREGSYEQYF	TGCAGCGTTTCCCTCCGGGAGGGGAGTTACGAGCAGTACTTC
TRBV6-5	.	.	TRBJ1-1	CASSYSPGQNTEAFF	TGTGCCAGCAGTTACTCTCCGGGACAAAACACTGAAGCTTTCTTT
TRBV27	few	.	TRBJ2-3	CASTIGGALTDTQYF	TGTGCCAGCACTATCGGAGGGGCTCTAACAGATACGCAGTATTTT
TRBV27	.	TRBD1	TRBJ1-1	CASSSSGGNTEAFF	TGTGCCAGCAGTTCCTCAGGGGGAAACACTGAAGCTTTCTTT
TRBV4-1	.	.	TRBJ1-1	CASSQEEGMNTEAFF	TGCGCCAGCAGCCAAGAAGAGGGGATGAACACTGAAGCTTTCTTT
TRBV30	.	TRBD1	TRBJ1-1	CAWSSGQANTEAFF	TGTGCCTGGAGTTCGGGACAGGCGAACACTGAAGCTTTCTTT
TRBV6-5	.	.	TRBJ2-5	CASSYRDRRGETQYF	TGTGCCAGCAGTTACCGGGACCGGCGGGGTGAGACCCAGTACTTC
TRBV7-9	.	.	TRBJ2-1	CASSFRNEQFF	TGTGCCAGCAGCTTCCGGAATGAGCAGTTCTTC
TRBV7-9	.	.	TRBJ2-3	CASRGTSRPLTDTQYF	TGTGCCAGCAGGGGGACTTCCCGCCCCCTCACAGATACGCAGTATTTT
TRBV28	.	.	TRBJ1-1	CASSSPRHLGNTEAFF	TGTGCCAGCAGTTCCCCTAGGCACCTGGGGAACACTGAAGCTTTCTTT
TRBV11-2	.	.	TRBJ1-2	CASSLDSADRSYGYTF	TGTGCCAGCAGCTTAGATTCCGCGGACAGAAGCTATGGCTACACCTTC
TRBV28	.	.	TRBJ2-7	CASSSPFNSGGGYEQYF	TGTGCCAGCAGTTCCCCATTCAATAGCGGAGGGGGATACGAGCAGTACTTC
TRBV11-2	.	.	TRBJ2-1	CASIGVGNEQFF	TGTGCCAGCATCGGAGTAGGCAATGAGCAGTTCTTC
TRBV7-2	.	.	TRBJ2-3	CASSLFGQGTTDTQYF	TGTGCCAGCAGCTTATTCGGGCAGGGAACCACAGATACGCAGTATTTT
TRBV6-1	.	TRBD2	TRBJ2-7	CASSAGLAGVYEQYF	TGTGCCAGCAGTGCCGGACTAGCGGGAGTCTACGAGCAGTACTTC
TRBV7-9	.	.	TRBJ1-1	CASLGQLNTEAFF	TGTGCCAGCTTGGGCCAGTTGAACACTGAAGCTTTCTTT
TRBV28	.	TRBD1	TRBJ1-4	CASSLSGQGNTNEKLFF	TGTGCCAGCAGTTTATCGGGACAGGGGAATACTAATGAAAAACTGTTTTTT
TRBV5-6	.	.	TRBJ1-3	CASSLGQTTSGNTIYF	TGTGCCAGCAGCTTGGGACAGACCACCTCTGGAAACACCATATATTTT
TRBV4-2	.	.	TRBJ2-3	CASSQNEASDTQYF	TGTGCCAGCAGCCAAAATGAAGCCTCGGATACGCAGTATTTT
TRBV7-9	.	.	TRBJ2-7	CASSRTTGPYEQYF	TGTGCCAGCAGCCGGACAACAGGGCCCTACGAGCAGTACTTC
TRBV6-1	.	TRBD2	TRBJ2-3	CASSGLAGDGTQYF	TGTGCCAGCTCGGGACTAGCGGGAGACGGTACGCAGTATTTT
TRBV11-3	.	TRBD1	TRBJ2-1	CASSTPYRGEQFF	TGTGCCAGCAGCACTCCCTACAGGGGAGAGCAGTTCTTC
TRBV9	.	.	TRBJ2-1	CASSVEAVTYNEQFF	TGTGCCAGCAGCGTAGAAGCGGTGACCTACAATGAGCAGTTCTTC
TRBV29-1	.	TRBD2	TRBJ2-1	CSVEAGGYNEQFF	TGCAGCGTTGAAGCGGGAGGGTACAATGAGCAGTTCTTC
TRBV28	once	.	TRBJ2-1	CASSLRRREQFF	TGTGCCAGCAGTTTAAGGCGGCGGGAGCAGTTCTTC
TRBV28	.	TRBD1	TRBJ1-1	CASSFGQGGTEAFF	TGTGCCAGCAGTTTCGGACAGGGGGGGACTGAAGCTTTCTTT
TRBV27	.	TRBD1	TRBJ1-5	CASSPRDRPNQPQHF	TGTGCCAGCAGTCCGCGGGACAGACCAAATCAGCCCCAGCATTTT
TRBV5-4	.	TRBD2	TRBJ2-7	CASSSGLTSYEQYF	TGTGCCAGCAGCTCGGGACTAACCTCCTACGAGCAGTACTTC
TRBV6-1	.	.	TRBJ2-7	CASSETARASYEQYF	TGTGCCAGCAGTGAAACGGCCAGGGCCTCCTACGAGCAGTACTTC
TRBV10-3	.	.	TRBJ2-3	CAISESSGALTDTQYF	TGTGCCATCAGTGAGTCCTCGGGAGCGTTAACAGATACGCAGTATTTT
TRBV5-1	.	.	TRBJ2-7	CASSPTESPSYEQYF	TGCGCCAGCAGCCCAACAGAGTCCCCATCCTACGAGCAGTACTTC